This T cell receptor beta chain was retrieved from a study of blood T cell repertoires in COVID-19 (TCRdb year 2020). For the wider study: Collaborator samples came from the United States, Italy and Spain and covered acute and convalescent phases of COVID-19. The samples were drawn from two sources: the first 160 participants of the ongoing ImmuneRACE study, and approximately 1,300 subjects contributed by 6 global collaborators. The prospective study material was composed of cDNA or gDNA derived from T cells, B-cell-depleted T cells, or PBMCs. Deeply sampled blood TCRbeta repertoires from subjects exposed to, actively infected with, or recovered from COVID-19 were included in the dataset. Where HLA class I and class II types were available, the types were taken from metadata supplied by the sample provider, not from assay-based typing. Nearly every sample came with metadata listing a de-identified subject ID, COVID-19 status, age in years and sex. The repertoires were made available in a free public database intended to serve as a resource for research on the immune response to SARS-CoV-2.

TCRbeta CDR3 regions were amplified from genomic DNA using the immunoSEQ Assay, a bias-controlled multiplex PCR. In the original analysis: The number of nucleated cells in each sample was estimated from the amplification of reference gene primers within the assay. To quantify the absolute abundance of each unique TCRbeta CDR3 rearrangement, sequence reads were collapsed and filtered. For each sample, productive Simpson clonality was calculated as the square root of Simpson's diversity index across productive rearrangements. TCRdb took this table from immuneACCESS and kept in-frame rearrangements with V and J called. Such tables lack part of the clones; where checked against another copy, unresolved V genes explain under half of the gap, and the rest is unexplained. V and J calls and clone size are given by that table; D and trimming were obtained from the DNA. This sample has around 250,000 clones in its table, and just under 90% of those were observed once. Just over 0.85% of the sample belongs to the ten largest clones.

Trimming costs V 2 bases and J 6 bases, and their ends lie 15 bases apart. The CDR3 numbers 15 residues from cysteine through phenylalanine. Only the CDR3 DNA is retained, 45 bases long and in frame from the first base. The germline V gene sets CDR1 to SGHRS and CDR2 to YFSETQ. Worth noting for this clone: Its antigen specificity is not known. There are no base qualities to consult, and no much larger clone falls within one base.

The study at large found these results: The amount of clinical and demographic metadata varied by source and participant and was provided uncurated.

Participants in the prospective study were aged about 18 to 95 years, lived in 20 to 25 United States geographic areas, and enrolled through a virtual design. In the prospective study, cohorts were assigned on the basis of participant-reported clinical history obtained from a screening survey and a study questionnaire. Exposed participants had been in contact, within 2 weeks of entering the study, with a person who had a PCR-confirmed or clinician-diagnosed case of COVID-19. Each participant in the prospective study had whole blood, serum and a nasopharyngeal or oropharyngeal swab collected by mobile phlebotomists. Additional blood draws and questionnaires over an approximately two-month period could optionally be provided by prospective study participants. Before DNA extraction, prospective study blood samples were shipped either frozen or at room temperature.

What was sequenced was PBMCs or T cells enriched from blood (not recorded which). The TCR was taken from a man aged 50 to 60 who had been exposed to COVID-19. The chain couples TRBV5-1 to TRBJ1-5, with the D gene too uncertain to name. This receptor carries the CDR3 CASSLEGFSGQPQHF. The sequenced DNA is TGCGCCAGCAGCTTAGAAGGGTTCAGCGGTCAGCCCCAGCATTTT. Reference TRBV5-1 and TRBJ1-5 proteins supply the regions before and after the CDR3; the full variable domain is: KAGVTQTPRYLIKTRGQQVTLSCSPISGHRSVSWYQQTPGQGLQFLFEYFSETQRNKGNFPGRFSGRQFSNSRSEMNVSTLELGDSALYLCASSLEGFSGQPQHFGDGTRLSIL.